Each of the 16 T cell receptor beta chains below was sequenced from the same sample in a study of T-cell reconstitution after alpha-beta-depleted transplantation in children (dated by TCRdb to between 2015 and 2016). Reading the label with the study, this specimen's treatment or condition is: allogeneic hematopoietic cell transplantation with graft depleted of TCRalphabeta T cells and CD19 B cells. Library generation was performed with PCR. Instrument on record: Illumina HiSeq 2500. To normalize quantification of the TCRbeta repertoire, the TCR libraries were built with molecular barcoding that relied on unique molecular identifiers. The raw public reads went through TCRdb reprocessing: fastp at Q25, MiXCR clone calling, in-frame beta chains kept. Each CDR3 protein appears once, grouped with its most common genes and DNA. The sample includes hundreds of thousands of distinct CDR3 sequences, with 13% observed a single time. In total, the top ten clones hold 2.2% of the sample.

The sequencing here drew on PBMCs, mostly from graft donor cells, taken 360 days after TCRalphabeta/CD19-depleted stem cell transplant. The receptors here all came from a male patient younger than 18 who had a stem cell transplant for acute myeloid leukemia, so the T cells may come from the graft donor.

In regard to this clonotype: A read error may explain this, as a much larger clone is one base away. CDR3 nucleotide sequence: TGTGCCAGGAGTTTAGGCACTAGCGGGATGGTAGATACGCAGTATTTT. Encoded protein: CARSLGTSGMVDTQYF. This sequence joins TRBV12-3 or TRBV12-4 and TRBJ2-3; 10 nucleotides agree with TRBD2. The CDR3 has 16 amino acids.

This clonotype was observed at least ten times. The CDR3 spells CASSFGRAGEQFF. Here the CDR3 DNA reads TGTGCCAGCAGTTTCGGGAGGGCCGGTGAGCAGTTCTTC. The rearrangement joins TRBV25-1 to TRBJ2-1; the match to TRBD2 covers 8 bases. The CDR3 runs to 13 residues. Per germline, CDR1 MGHDK and CDR2 SYGVNS. The V and J ends lost 5 bases and 9 bases, in that order; junction bases with no gene match: 6. Looking up the rest from reference TRBV25-1 and TRBJ2-1 gives the full variable domain: EADIYQTPRYLVIGTGKKITLECSQTMGHDKMYWYQQDPGMELHLIHYSYGVNSTEKGDLSSESTVSRIRTEHFPLTLESARPSHTSQYLCASSFGRAGEQFFGPGTRLTVL.

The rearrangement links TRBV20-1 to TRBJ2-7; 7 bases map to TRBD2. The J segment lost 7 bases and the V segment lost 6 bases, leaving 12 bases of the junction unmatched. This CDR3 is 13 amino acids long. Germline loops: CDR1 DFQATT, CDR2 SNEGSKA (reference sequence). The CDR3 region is CSAMTSSTEEQYF. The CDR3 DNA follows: TGCAGTGCCATGACTAGCTCGACCGAGGAGCAGTACTTC.

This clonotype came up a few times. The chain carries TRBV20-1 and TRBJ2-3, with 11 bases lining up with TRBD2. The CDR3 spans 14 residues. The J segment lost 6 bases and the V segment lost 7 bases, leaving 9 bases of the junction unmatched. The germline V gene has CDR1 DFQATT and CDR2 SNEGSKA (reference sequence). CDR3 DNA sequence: TGCAGTGTACCAACTAGCGGGAGTCCCGATACGCAGTATTTT. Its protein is CSVPTSGSPDTQYF.

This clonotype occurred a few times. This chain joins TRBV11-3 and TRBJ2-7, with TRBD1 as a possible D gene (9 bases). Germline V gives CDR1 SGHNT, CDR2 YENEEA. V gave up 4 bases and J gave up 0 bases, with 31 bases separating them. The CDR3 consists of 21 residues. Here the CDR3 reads CASSSSYRGLAGLISSYEQYF. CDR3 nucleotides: TGTGCCAGCAGCTCGTCCTACAGGGGGCTAGCGGGCCTTATAAGCTCCTACGAGCAGTACTTC.

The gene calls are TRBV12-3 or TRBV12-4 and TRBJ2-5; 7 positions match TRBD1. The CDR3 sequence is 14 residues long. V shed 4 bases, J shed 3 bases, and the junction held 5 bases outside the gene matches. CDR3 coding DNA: TGTGCCAGCAGTTCCCGGACAGGAGAAGAGACCCAGTACTTC. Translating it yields CASSSRTGEETQYF.

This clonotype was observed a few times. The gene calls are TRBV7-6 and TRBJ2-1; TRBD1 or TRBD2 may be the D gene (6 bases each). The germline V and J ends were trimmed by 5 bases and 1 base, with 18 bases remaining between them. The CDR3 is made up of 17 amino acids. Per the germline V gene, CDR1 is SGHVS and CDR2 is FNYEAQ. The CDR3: CASSLPIRGRSYNEQFF. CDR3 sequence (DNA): TGTGCCAGCAGCCTCCCAATTAGGGGGAGGTCCTACAATGAGCAGTTCTTC. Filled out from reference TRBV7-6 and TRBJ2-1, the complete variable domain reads GAGVSQSPRYKVTKRGQDVALRCDPISGHVSLYWYRQALGQGPEFLTYFNYEAQQDKSGLPNDRFSAERPEGSISTLTIQRTEQRDSAMYRCASSLPIRGRSYNEQFFGPGTRLTVL.

CDR3 DNA sequence: TGTGCCAGCAGCCTACCCCGTGCAGCTACCGGGGAGCTGTTTTTT. It translates to CASSLPRAATGELFF. This sequence joins TRBV7-9 and TRBJ2-2; D is unclear. The CDR3 is 15 amino acids. Trimming shortened V by 5 bases and J by 5 bases, and 15 bases separated the two germline ends. The germline V gene encodes CDR1 SEHNR and CDR2 FQNEAQ (reference sequence).

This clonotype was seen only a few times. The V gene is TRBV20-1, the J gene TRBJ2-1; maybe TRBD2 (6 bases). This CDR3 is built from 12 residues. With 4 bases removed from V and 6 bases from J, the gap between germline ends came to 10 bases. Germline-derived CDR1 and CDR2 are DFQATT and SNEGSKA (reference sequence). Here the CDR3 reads CSAIEGLNEQFF. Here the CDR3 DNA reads TGCAGTGCTATTGAGGGACTCAATGAGCAGTTCTTC.

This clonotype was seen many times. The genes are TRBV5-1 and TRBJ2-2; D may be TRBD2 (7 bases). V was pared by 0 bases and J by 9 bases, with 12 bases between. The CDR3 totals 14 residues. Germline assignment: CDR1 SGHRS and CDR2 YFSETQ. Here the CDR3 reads CASSLARGARELFF. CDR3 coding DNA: TGCGCCAGCAGCTTGGCTCGGGGGGCCAGGGAGCTGTTTTTT.

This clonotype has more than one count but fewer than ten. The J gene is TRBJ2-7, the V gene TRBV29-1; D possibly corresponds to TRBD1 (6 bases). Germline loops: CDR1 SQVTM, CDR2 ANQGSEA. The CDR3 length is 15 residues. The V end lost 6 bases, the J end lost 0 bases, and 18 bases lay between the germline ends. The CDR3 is CSVSLGALASYEQYF. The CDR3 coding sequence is TGCAGCGTCTCCCTGGGGGCGCTGGCCTCCTACGAGCAGTACTTC.

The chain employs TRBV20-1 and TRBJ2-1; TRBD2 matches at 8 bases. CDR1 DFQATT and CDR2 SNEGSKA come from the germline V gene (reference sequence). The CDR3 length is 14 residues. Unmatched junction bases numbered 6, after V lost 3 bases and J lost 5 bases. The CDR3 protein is CSASRGREDNEQFF. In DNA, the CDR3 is TGCAGTGCTAGTAGAGGGCGGGAGGACAATGAGCAGTTCTTC.

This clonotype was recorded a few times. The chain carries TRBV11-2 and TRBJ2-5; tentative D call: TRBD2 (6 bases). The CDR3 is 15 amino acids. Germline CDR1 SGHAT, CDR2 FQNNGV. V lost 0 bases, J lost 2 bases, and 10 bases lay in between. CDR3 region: CASSLEYGGQETQYF. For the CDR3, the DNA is TGTGCCAGCAGCTTAGAGTACGGGGGTCAAGAGACCCAGTACTTC.

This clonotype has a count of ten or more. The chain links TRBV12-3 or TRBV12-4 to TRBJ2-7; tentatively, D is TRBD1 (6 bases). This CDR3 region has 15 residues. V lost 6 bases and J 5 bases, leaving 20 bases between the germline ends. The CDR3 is CASSLSGQGFHEQYF. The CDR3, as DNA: TGTGCCAGCAGCTTATCGGGGCAGGGGTTTCACGAGCAGTACTTC.

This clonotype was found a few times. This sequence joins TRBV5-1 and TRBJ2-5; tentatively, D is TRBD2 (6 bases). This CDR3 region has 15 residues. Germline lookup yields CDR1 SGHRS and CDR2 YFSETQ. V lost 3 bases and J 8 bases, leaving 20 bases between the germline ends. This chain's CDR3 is CASSYTGTSGGTQYF. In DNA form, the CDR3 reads TGCGCCAGCAGCTATACCGGGACTTCTGGGGGTACCCAGTACTTC. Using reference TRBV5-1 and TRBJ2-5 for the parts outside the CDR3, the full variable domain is KAGVTQTPRYLIKTRGQQVTLSCSPISGHRSVSWYQQTPGQGLQFLFEYFSETQRNKGNFPGRFSGRQFSNSRSEMNVSTLELGDSALYLCASSYTGTSGGTQYFGPGTRLLVL.

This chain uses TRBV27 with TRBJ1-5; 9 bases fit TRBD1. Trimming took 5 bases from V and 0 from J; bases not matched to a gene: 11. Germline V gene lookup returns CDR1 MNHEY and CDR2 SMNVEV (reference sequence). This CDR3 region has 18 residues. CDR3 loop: CASSPMGTGGISNQPQHF. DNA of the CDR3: TGTGCCAGCAGTCCAATGGGAACAGGGGGCATTAGCAATCAGCCCCAGCATTTT.